Presented here are 18 T cell receptor beta chains from one specimen sequenced in a study of cytomegalovirus exposure and HLA in healthy donors. Assay used: immunoSEQ multiplex PCR; TCRdb lists only in-frame clones, some missing. The data show tens of thousands of clones, 85% to 95% seen once. Sample: PBMCs. Receptors originate from a man between 18 and 35 years old in good health and CMV-seronegative.

This clone appeared once. The chain links TRBV19 to TRBJ2-7, with D possibly TRBD1 on 5 matching bases. This CDR3 region has 13 residues. Germline V gene sequence: CDR1 LNHDA, CDR2 SQIVND (reference sequence). Trimming took off 0 bases at V and 7 bases at J, with 10 bases between the two ends. CDR3 protein: CASSIDLQGEQYF. As DNA, the CDR3 is TGTGCCAGTAGTATAGACCTTCAGGGAGAGCAGTACTTC.

The V and J genes are TRBV4-3 and TRBJ2-5, with TRBD2 identical over 14 bases. V lost 0 bases, J lost 5 bases, and 11 bases stayed unmatched. Germline loops: CDR1 LGHNA, CDR2 YSLEER. This CDR3 region has 19 residues. The CDR3 DNA sequence: TGCGCCAGCAGCCAAGATCTACGTAGGACTAGCGGGAGGTGGGAGACCCAGTACTTC. Translated: CASSQDLRRTSGRWETQYF.

The V gene is TRBV28, the J gene TRBJ2-2; 7 bases map to TRBD2. V dropped 3 bases and J dropped 5; count of bases not matched to a gene: 6. Germline-derived CDR1 and CDR2 are MDHEN and SYDVKM. The CDR3 has 15 residues. The CDR3 reads CASSLGGTETGELFF. The DNA of the CDR3 is TGTGCCAGCAGTTTGGGGGGGACCGAGACCGGGGAGCTGTTTTTT.

V and J are TRBV6-4 and TRBJ2-3; 8 nucleotides align to TRBD2. With V trimmed by 0 bases and J by 5 bases, 7 bases remained unmatched. The germline V gene has CDR1 MRHNA and CDR2 SNTAGT. The CDR3 has 16 amino acids. The CDR3 DNA reads TGTGCCAGCAGTGACTCGACCGGGAGGGATATAGATACGCAGTATTTT. It codes for CASSDSTGRDIDTQYF.

This sequence joins TRBV7-2 and TRBJ2-3, with TRBD2 matching over 12 bases. V gave up 7 bases and J gave up 2 bases; unmatched junction bases: 4. This CDR3 spans 15 amino acids. From germline, CDR1 is SGHTA and CDR2 FQGNSA. CDR3 in DNA: TGTGCCAGCATCCGGACTAGCGGGAACACAGATACGCAGTATTTT. Protein: CASIRTSGNTDTQYF.

This chain links TRBV7-6 with TRBJ2-1; no definite D call. V lost 4 bases and J lost 8, with 9 bases in between. The CDR3 runs 12 residues. Germline V gene lookup returns CDR1 SGHVS and CDR2 FNYEAQ. The CDR3 protein is CASSSLADEQFF. Written as DNA, the CDR3 is TGTGCCAGCAGCTCCTTAGCAGATGAGCAGTTCTTC.

Of note for this clone: An end of the junction differs from the germline gene, which may be a read error. The rearrangement joins TRBV6-6 to TRBJ1-5; D is unclear. Looked up from germline, CDR1 is MNHNY and CDR2 is SVGAGI (reference sequence). The CDR3 totals 12 residues. CDR3: CASSTQTEAKDF. CDR3 sequence (DNA): TGTGCCAGCAGTACCCAGACCGAGGCCAAGGATTTT.

The chain is built from TRBV19 and TRBJ2-1; TRBD1 might be the D (5 bases). This CDR3 contains 11 residues. V lost 6 bases to trimming and J lost 9 bases, with 9 bases between them. Germline assignment: CDR1 LNHDA and CDR2 SQIVND (reference sequence). Here the CDR3 reads CASSPGSEQFF. The CDR3 nucleotides read TGTGCCAGTAGCCCAGGGTCTGAGCAGTTCTTC. Complete variable domain (other parts from reference TRBV19 and TRBJ2-1): DGGITQSPKYLFRKEGQNVTLSCEQNLNHDAMYWYRQDPGQGLRLIYYSQIVNDFQKGDIAEGYSVSREKKESFPLTVTSAQKNPTAFYLCASSPGSEQFFGPGTRLTVL.

This clone has just a few counts. The rearrangement links TRBV7-8 to TRBJ2-3, with 7 bases matching TRBD2. From germline, CDR1 is SGHVS and CDR2 FQNEAQ. V was pared by 8 bases and J by 4 bases, with 3 bases of the junction left unmatched. The CDR3 consists of 12 residues. The CDR3 DNA reads TGTGCCAGCGGAGGGAGGGCAGATACGCAGTATTTT. Its translation is CASGGRADTQYF. Drawing the rest from reference TRBV7-8 and TRBJ2-3, the complete variable domain is GAGVSQSPRYKVAKRGQDVALRCDPISGHVSLFWYQQALGQGPEFLTYFQNEAQLDKSGLPSDRFFAERPEGSVSTLKIQRTQQEDSAVYLCASGGRADTQYFGPGTRLTVL.

The chain is built from TRBV28 and TRBJ2-5, with D possibly matching TRBD2 (7 bases). This CDR3 has 15 residues. The germline V and J ends were trimmed by 3 bases and 5 bases, with 16 bases remaining between them. The germline CDR1 and CDR2 sequences are MDHEN and SYDVKM. In nucleotides, the CDR3 is TGTGCCAGCAGTTTTCTCGGGGGGCAGCGGGAGACCCAGTACTTC. This translates into CASSFLGGQRETQYF.

This chain links TRBV7-9 with TRBJ2-3; tentatively, D is TRBD2 (6 bases). This CDR3 has 14 residues. With 2 bases removed from V and 1 base from J, the gap between germline ends came to 7 bases. Germline V gene lookup returns CDR1 SEHNR and CDR2 FQNEAQ (reference sequence). The CDR3 bases are TGTGCCAGCAGCTTATCGGGGGGCACAGATACGCAGTATTTT. Residues: CASSLSGGTDTQYF.

This chain joins TRBV2 and TRBJ2-3; TRBD2 agrees at 10 bases. The CDR3 is 14 amino acids. After removal of 8 bases from V and 4 bases from J, the junction contained 6 bases not matched to a gene. The germline V gene has CDR1 SNHLY and CDR2 FYNNEI. CDR3 DNA: TGTGCCAGCCTTTCTAGCGGGAGTTCAGATACGCAGTATTTT. The encoded protein is CASLSSGSSDTQYF.

This chain uses TRBV2 with TRBJ2-1; D perhaps matches TRBD2 (5 bases). The length of the CDR3 is 15 residues. The germline V and J ends were trimmed by 7 bases and 2 bases, with 15 bases remaining between them. Germline CDR1 and CDR2: SNHLY and FYNNEI. CDR3 amino acids: CASTKTMITYNEQFF. The CDR3 nucleotides are TGTGCCAGCACCAAGACTATGATCACCTACAATGAGCAGTTCTTC.

The J gene is TRBJ1-1, the V gene TRBV28; weak D call: TRBD1 (5 bases). V was trimmed by 3 bases and J by 0 bases, leaving 11 bases between them. This CDR3 spans 15 amino acids. Germline CDR1 reads MDHEN; CDR2 reads SYDVKM. CDR3 loop: CASSLPTGMNTEAFF. Here the CDR3 DNA reads TGTGCCAGCAGTTTGCCAACAGGAATGAACACTGAAGCTTTCTTT.

V usage is TRBV27 and J usage is TRBJ2-1; maybe TRBD1 (5 bases). The V gene's germline CDR1 is MNHEY and CDR2 SMNVEV (reference sequence). The germline V and J ends were trimmed by 6 bases and 0 bases, with 9 bases remaining between them. The CDR3 extends over 14 amino acids. CDR3 sequence (DNA): TGTGCCAGCAGAGGGGCAGGCTCCTACAATGAGCAGTTCTTC. Residues: CASRGAGSYNEQFF.

This chain joins TRBV27 and TRBJ2-1; D may be TRBD1 (6 bases). V lost 5 bases, J lost 6 bases, and 20 bases lay in between. The CDR3 totals 16 residues. CDR1 and CDR2 from the germline V gene are MNHEY and SMNVEV (reference sequence). The CDR3 reads CASSPHLGTLSNEQFF. As DNA, the CDR3 is TGTGCCAGCAGTCCACATCTCGGGACACTAAGCAATGAGCAGTTCTTC.

The rearrangement uses TRBV6-5 and TRBJ2-5; a possible D gene is TRBD1 (5 bases). The V gene lost 7 bases and the J gene lost 4 bases, with 13 bases spanning the gap. The CDR3 spans 13 residues. The V gene's germline CDR1 is MNHEY and CDR2 SVGAGI. In nucleotides, the CDR3 is TGTGCCAGCAAGACAGAATACTTAGAGACCCAGTACTTC. Translated: CASKTEYLETQYF.

Here the CDR3 DNA reads TGCGCCAGCAGCTCTACCGACAGGGGGTCGCAGTATTTT. It yields the protein CASSSTDRGSQYF. The chain uses TRBV5-1 and TRBJ2-3, with 9 bases matching TRBD1. J gave up 10 bases and V 3 bases, and 6 bases lay outside the gene matches. CDR1 is SGHRS and CDR2 is YFSETQ in the germline V gene. The CDR3 totals 13 residues. The full variable domain, in which reference TRBV5-1 and TRBJ2-3 provide the parts outside the CDR3, is KAGVTQTPRYLIKTRGQQVTLSCSPISGHRSVSWYQQTPGQGLQFLFEYFSETQRNKGNFPGRFSGRQFSNSRSEMNVSTLELGDSALYLCASSSTDRGSQYFGPGTRLTVL.